This entry lists 18 T cell receptor beta chains sequenced from one sample in a study of CD4 T cells in relation to SARS-CoV-2 and coronaviruses. Produced via immunoSEQ multiplex PCR; TCRdb's table is partial and in-frame only. The sample shows approximately 22,000 clones, less than 75% of them seen only once. Their antigens remain unidentified. Unexposed donor CD4+ T cells date from about 2011-2018, before the COVID-19 pandemic. Isolation of CD4+ T cells took place after about 9 days in culture. Input material: CD4+ T cells from PBMCs, cultured in vitro. The receptors shown here come from a human donor in good health.

The chain combines TRBV5-6 with TRBJ1-6; maybe TRBD1 (6 bases). Germline lookup yields CDR1 SGHDT and CDR2 YYEEEE. V was cut by 3 bases and J by 10 bases, with 20 bases left in between. This CDR3 spans 16 amino acids. CDR3 in amino acids: CASSSSGTRRGSPLHF. Written as DNA, the CDR3 is TGTGCCAGCAGCTCGTCTGGGACAAGGAGGGGATCACCCCTCCACTTT.

The CDR3 reads CASRSFLAGAAGELFF. For the CDR3, the DNA is TGTGCCAGCCGCTCTTTCCTAGCGGGGGCCGCCGGGGAGCTGTTTTTT. The rearrangement joins TRBV7-2 to TRBJ2-2; 10 nucleotides align to TRBD2. With V trimmed by 8 bases and J by 6 bases, 12 bases remained unmatched. This CDR3 spans 16 amino acids. Germline V gene lookup returns CDR1 SGHTA and CDR2 FQGNSA. Looking up the rest from reference TRBV7-2 and TRBJ2-2 gives the full variable domain: GAGVSQSPSNKVTEKGKDVELRCDPISGHTALYWYRQSLGQGLEFLIYFQGNSAPDKSGLPSDRFSAERTGGSVSTLTIQRTQQEDSAVYLCASRSFLAGAAGELFFGEGSRLTVL.

The J gene is TRBJ2-5, the V gene TRBV18; D is unclear. The germline V gene encodes CDR1 KGHSH and CDR2 LQKENI. Trimming removed 1 base from V and 4 bases from J, with 13 bases in between. The CDR3 contains 15 residues. DNA of the CDR3: TGTGCCAGCTCACCACTGCAAGACAAGTCAGAGACCCAGTACTTC. Amino acids: CASSPLQDKSETQYF.

The rearrangement links TRBV3-1 (or the pseudogene TRBV3-2) to TRBJ2-4, with D perhaps TRBD1 or TRBD2 (5 bases each). V was cut by 1 base and J by 6 bases, with 19 bases left in between. The CDR3 has 17 amino acids. The germline V gene has CDR1 LGHDT and CDR2 YNNKEL (reference sequence). The CDR3 protein is CASSQGGSWDARNIQYF. The CDR3 DNA follows: TGTGCCAGCAGCCAAGGCGGTTCTTGGGACGCTCGAAACATTCAGTACTTC.

J is TRBJ2-5 and V is TRBV6-5; D is unclear. CDR1 and CDR2 from the germline V gene are MNHEY and SVGAGI. Trimming shortened V by 8 bases and J by 2 bases, and 12 bases separated the two germline ends. This CDR3 region has 13 residues. The CDR3 sequence: CASGLVLQETQYF. CDR3 DNA sequence: TGTGCCAGCGGTCTCGTGCTACAAGAGACCCAGTACTTC.

The rearrangement links TRBV6-4 to TRBJ2-2; D not resolved. V lost 2 bases and J 7 bases, leaving 11 bases between the germline ends. From germline, CDR1 is MRHNA and CDR2 SNTAGT. This CDR3 is built from 14 residues. CDR3 amino acids: CASSDRPWNGELFF. DNA of the CDR3: TGTGCCAGCAGTGACAGGCCATGGAACGGGGAGCTGTTTTTT.

This clone came up a few times. The chain couples TRBV6-2 or TRBV6-3 to TRBJ1-1, with D maybe TRBD1 (5 bases). Deletions cut 5 bases from V and 4 bases from J, with 14 bases between. CDR1 and CDR2 (germline): MNHEY, SVGEGT. The CDR3 is 14 amino acids. The CDR3 DNA sequence: TGTGCCAGCAGTCTCCCCTCGGGGCTCACTGAAGCTTTCTTT. Encoded protein: CASSLPSGLTEAFF.

J is TRBJ2-1 and V is TRBV19; 11 bases agree with TRBD1. CDR3 size: 15 residues. The junction had 7 bases not matched to a gene; V was cut back by 3 bases and J by 9 bases. Germline V gene lookup returns CDR1 LNHDA and CDR2 SQIVND (reference sequence). The CDR3 DNA follows: TGTGCCAGTAGTATGTGGGGACAGGGGGGGGCTGAGCAGTTCTTC. Protein: CASSMWGQGGAEQFF.

This clone was counted once. The J gene is TRBJ2-1, the V gene TRBV5-1; 7 positions match TRBD1. The V and J ends lost 3 bases and 9 bases, in that order; junction bases with no gene match: 12. This CDR3 contains 15 residues. CDR1 is SGHRS and CDR2 is YFSETQ in the germline V gene. The CDR3 loop reads CASSSGPRGSFEQFF. Written as DNA, the CDR3 is TGCGCCAGCAGCTCGGGTCCCAGGGGGTCGTTTGAGCAGTTCTTC.

The table lists this clone with a few counts. The chain joins TRBV9 to TRBJ1-1; D gene ambiguous. The CDR3 extends over 13 amino acids. The V and J ends lost 3 bases and 10 bases respectively, with 16 bases between them. Germline V gene lookup returns CDR1 SGDLS and CDR2 YYNGEE. CDR3: CASSGVSGPGAFF. The CDR3, as DNA: TGTGCCAGCAGCGGTGTCTCCGGACCCGGAGCTTTCTTT. The entire variable domain, with the rest obtained from reference TRBV9 and TRBJ1-1, is as follows: DSGVTQTPKHLITATGQRVTLRCSPRSGDLSVYWYQQSLDQGLQFLIQYYNGEERAKGNILERFSAQQFPDLHSELNLSSLELGDSALYFCASSGVSGPGAFFGQGTRLTVV.

V and J are TRBV7-8 and TRBJ1-1, with TRBD1 as a possible D gene (6 bases). Germline assignment: CDR1 SGHVS and CDR2 FQNEAQ. Trimming took 2 bases from V and 6 from J, leaving 13 bases between them. This CDR3 spans 14 amino acids. The CDR3 loop reads CASSLLGGLPEAFF. DNA for the CDR3: TGTGCCAGCAGCTTATTAGGGGGGTTGCCTGAAGCTTTCTTT.

The rearrangement uses TRBV4-1 and TRBJ2-7; D possibly corresponds to TRBD1 (5 bases). From germline, CDR1 is MGHRA and CDR2 YSYEKL. V was trimmed by 0 bases and J by 7 bases, leaving 16 bases between them. The CDR3 extends over 15 amino acids. The CDR3 bases are TGCGCCAGCAGCCAAGATTCTCGCAGGGTCAGGGAGCAGTACTTC. Its protein is CASSQDSRRVREQYF.

The chain has TRBV7-2 and TRBJ2-1, with no clear D. Germline V CDR1 and CDR2: SGHTA, FQGNSA. V shed 2 bases and J shed 7 bases, with 3 bases lying between them. This CDR3 region has 11 residues. For the CDR3, the DNA is TGTGCCAGCAGCTTAAGAAATGAGCAGTTCTTC. Encoded protein: CASSLRNEQFF.

The chain recombines TRBV7-9 with TRBJ2-2; 7 positions agree with TRBD1. Germline V gene lookup returns CDR1 SEHNR and CDR2 FQNEAQ (reference sequence). The CDR3 consists of 14 residues. J gave up 5 bases and V 5 bases, and 5 bases lay outside the gene matches. CDR3 bases: TGTGCCAGCAGCCTTACAGGGGTTACCGGGGAGCTGTTTTTT. Its translation is CASSLTGVTGELFF.

There are a few counts of this clone. The CDR3 DNA sequence: TGTGCCAGCAGCCAAAATAGCGGGAGTGGTCGAGAGACCCAGTACTTC. This gives the protein CASSQNSGSGRETQYF. This chain connects TRBV3-1 (or the pseudogene TRBV3-2) to TRBJ2-5; 9 nucleotides agree with TRBD2. CDR3 length equals 16 residues. Looked up from germline, CDR1 is LGHDT and CDR2 is YNNKEL (reference sequence). J lost 4 bases, V lost 2 bases, and 8 bases had no gene match.

J is TRBJ2-1 and V is TRBV5-4, with D unresolved. The CDR3 is made up of 15 amino acids. V dropped 4 bases and J dropped 4 bases, with 15 bases sitting between them. The germline CDR1 and CDR2 sequences are SGHNT and YYREEE (reference sequence). CDR3 amino acids: CASSPPGTLYNEQFF. DNA for the CDR3: TGTGCCAGCAGCCCCCCAGGAACCTTATACAATGAGCAGTTCTTC. The full variable domain, rest sourced from reference TRBV5-4 and TRBJ2-1, is ETGVTQSPTHLIKTRGQQVTLRCSSQSGHNTVSWYQQALGQGPQFIFQYYREEENGRGNFPPRFSGLQFPNYSSELNVNALELDDSALYLCASSPPGTLYNEQFFGPGTRLTVL.

The chain is built from TRBV5-4 and TRBJ1-1, with a tentative D call TRBD1 (5 bases). Trimming removed 2 bases from V and 0 bases from J, with 11 bases in between. The germline gives CDR1 SGHNT, CDR2 YYREEE (reference sequence). CDR3 length equals 15 residues. This chain's CDR3 is CASSLPGRLNTEAFF. The CDR3 DNA reads as TGTGCCAGCAGCTTACCGGGACGTCTGAACACTGAAGCTTTCTTT.

V and J are TRBV20-1 and TRBJ2-1; TRBD2 aligns across 12 bases. The CDR3 has 17 residues. Germline CDR1 reads DFQATT; CDR2 reads SNEGSKA (reference sequence). V shed 3 bases and J 0 bases; nucleotides not matched to a gene: 6. The CDR3 DNA follows: TGCAGTGCTAGTTCTAGCGGGGGGGTAAACTCCTACAATGAGCAGTTCTTC. Residues: CSASSSGGVNSYNEQFF.